This passage covers 9 T cell receptor beta chains from one sample sequenced in a study of shared clonotypes between healthy human individuals. TCRdb keeps only in-frame clones here, not all; method: immunoSEQ multiplex PCR. This table has millions of clones, more than 85% appearing once. The naive CD8 subset, CD45RO-negative cells positively selected for CCR7, excluded terminally differentiated effector memory CD45RA+ cells. The sequencing input was naive CD8+ T cells from PBMCs. The origin of the receptors is a man between 18 and 29 years old in good health. Some clones in this sample may be carry-over from other donors' samples.

This clone was recorded a few times. J is TRBJ1-2 and V is TRBV25-1; no definite D call. Germline assignment: CDR1 MGHDK and CDR2 SYGVNS. This CDR3 contains 15 residues. Deletions cut 1 base from V and 4 bases from J, with 13 bases between. The CDR3, as DNA: TGTGCCAGCAGTGAATGGGGAGGAACCACCTATGGCTACACCTTC. As protein: CASSEWGGTTYGYTF.

This clone was seen only once. This chain links TRBV10-1 with TRBJ2-7, with TRBD2 identical over 7 bases. This CDR3 spans 14 amino acids. The germline V gene encodes CDR1 WNHNN and CDR2 SYGVQD (reference sequence). The V gene end was trimmed by 4 bases and the J gene end by 3 bases; junction bases not matched to a gene: 6. The CDR3 sequence: CASSGSRGDYEQYF. The DNA for the CDR3 is TGCGCCAGCAGTGGTTCCCGGGGGGACTACGAGCAGTACTTC.

The chain has TRBV27 and TRBJ2-6; the D gene is possibly TRBD1 (6 bases). This CDR3 spans 17 amino acids. Per germline, CDR1 MNHEY and CDR2 SMNVEV (reference sequence). V was shortened by 6 bases and J by 4 bases, with 19 bases between the two germline ends. CDR3 loop: CASSETLTGGGANVLTF. For the CDR3, the DNA is TGTGCCAGCAGCGAGACCTTGACAGGAGGAGGGGCCAACGTCCTGACTTTC. The full variable domain, in which reference TRBV27 and TRBJ2-6 provide the parts outside the CDR3, is EAQVTQNPRYLITVTGKKLTVTCSQNMNHEYMSWYRQDPGLGLRQIYYSMNVEVTDKGDVPEGYKVSRKEKRNFPLILESPSPNQTSLYFCASSETLTGGGANVLTFGAGSRLTVL.

The chain recombines TRBV13 with TRBJ2-5; tentatively, D is TRBD1 (6 bases). The germline V gene encodes CDR1 PRHDT and CDR2 FYEKMQ (reference sequence). This CDR3 spans 15 amino acids. V lost 4 bases and J lost 2, with 14 bases in between. The CDR3 nucleotides are TGTGCCAGCAGCTGGATGGGACACACACAAGAGACCCAGTACTTC. Its translation: CASSWMGHTQETQYF.

The rearrangement links TRBV6-6 to TRBJ2-1, with 7 bases matching TRBD2. Germline V gene data show CDR1 as MNHNY and CDR2 as SVGAGI (reference sequence). V shed 1 base and J 12 bases; nucleotides not matched to a gene: 6. There are 13 residues in the CDR3. CDR3 loop: CASSYLRGDWQFF. CDR3 DNA sequence: TGTGCCAGCAGTTACTTACGGGGGGATTGGCAGTTCTTC.

The chain joins TRBV7-6 to TRBJ2-7, with D perhaps matching TRBD2 (5 bases). The V end lost 5 bases, the J end lost 4 bases, and 21 bases lay between the germline ends. The germline CDR1 and CDR2 sequences are SGHVS and FNYEAQ. The CDR3 is made up of 16 amino acids. CDR3 coding DNA: TGTGCCAGCAGCCCAACCCCGGGAAGAGTGGCGTACGAGCAGTACTTC. This sequence encodes CASSPTPGRVAYEQYF.

This clone was picked up a small number of times. The V gene is TRBV27, the J gene TRBJ1-5; perhaps TRBD1 as D (6 bases). The CDR3 has 16 residues. V gave up 4 bases and J gave up 1 base, with 14 bases separating them. CDR1 is MNHEY and CDR2 is SMNVEV in the germline V gene (reference sequence). The CDR3 bases are TGTGCCAGCAGTTCCTCTGCAGGGGAAAGCAATCAGCCCCAGCATTTT. Amino acid sequence: CASSSSAGESNQPQHF.

This clone has a single count. This chain connects TRBV18 to TRBJ2-3; D possibly matches TRBD1 or TRBD2 (5 bases each). The CDR3 is 17 amino acids. CDR1 and CDR2 (germline): KGHSH, LQKENI. Trimming cost V 2 bases and J 4 bases, with 19 bases left between them. CDR3 in DNA: TGTGCCAGCTCACCAATGGTCCGGGACCTTTTGGCAGATACGCAGTATTTT. Translated, it gives CASSPMVRDLLADTQYF.

This rearrangement joins TRBV28 to TRBJ1-5; TRBD1 might be the D (6 bases). Trimming left V 10 bases short and J 4 bases short, with 14 bases between. From germline, CDR1 is MDHEN and CDR2 SYDVKM. The CDR3 runs to 13 residues. CDR3 bases: TGTGCCAACGGGGGGGCAGAAAATCAGCCCCAGCATTTT. Its protein product is CANGGAENQPQHF.